This T cell receptor beta chain was recovered during a study of blood T cell repertoires in COVID-19. Produced via immunoSEQ multiplex PCR; TCRdb's table is partial and in-frame only. This table holds about 210,000 clones, 75% to 85% found once. J gave up 2 bases and V 5 bases, and 10 bases lay outside the gene matches. The germline CDR1 and CDR2 sequences are KGHSH and LQKENI. The CDR3 sequence is 17 residues long. Participants were aged 18 to 89 years from roughly 26 US areas. The gene calls are TRBV18 and TRBJ2-4; TRBD1 matches at 9 bases. Sequenced material: PBMCs or T cells enriched from blood (not recorded which). The TCR sequence derives from a middle-aged man who had recovered from COVID-19. CDR3 residues: CASSASGTGLSKNIQYF. The CDR3 DNA sequence: TGTGCCAGCTCAGCCTCCGGGACAGGGTTATCCAAAAACATTCAGTACTTC.